This T cell receptor beta chain is drawn from a study of blood T cell repertoires in COVID-19. Across the study: Material from acute and convalescent COVID-19 was sourced from the United States, Italy and Spain. PBMCs, B-cell-depleted T cells, or T cells provided the cDNA or gDNA that made up the material.

Study processing details: Amplified reference gene primers provided the basis for estimating nucleated cell counts. Measured with immunoSEQ multiplex PCR; TCRdb has only the in-frame clones, and not every one. V, J and clone size are taken as reported in that table, and D and trimming were inferred from the DNA itself. The data hold 250,000 or so clones, with around 83% observed a single time. The CDR3 spans 11 residues. The V gene's germline CDR1 is DFQATT and CDR2 SNEGSKA (reference sequence). Trimming took off 3 bases at V and 5 bases at J, with 7 bases between the two ends. The rearrangement joins TRBV20-1 to TRBJ1-2; no clear D. Sequencing was done on a sample of peripheral blood. The receptor was isolated from a man older than 75 with acute or convalescent COVID-19. The CDR3 reads CSASGEYGYTF. The CDR3 coding sequence is TGCAGTGCTAGTGGCGAGTATGGCTACACCTTC.